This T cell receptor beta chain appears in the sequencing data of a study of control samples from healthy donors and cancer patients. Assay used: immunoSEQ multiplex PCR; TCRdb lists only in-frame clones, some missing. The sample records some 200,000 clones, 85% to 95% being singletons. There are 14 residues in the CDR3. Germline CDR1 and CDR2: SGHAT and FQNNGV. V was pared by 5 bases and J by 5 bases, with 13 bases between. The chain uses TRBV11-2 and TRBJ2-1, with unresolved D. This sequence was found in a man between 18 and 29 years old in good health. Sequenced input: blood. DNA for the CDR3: TGTGCCAGCAGCGCATACCCCCTAGACAATGAGCAGTTCTTC. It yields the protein CASSAYPLDNEQFF. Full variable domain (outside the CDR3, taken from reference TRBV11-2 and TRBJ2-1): EAGVAQSPRYKIIEKRQSVAFWCNPISGHATLYWYQQILGQGPKLLIQFQNNGVVDDSQLPKDRFSAERLKGVDSTLKIQPAKLEDSAVYLCASSAYPLDNEQFFGPGTRLTVL.